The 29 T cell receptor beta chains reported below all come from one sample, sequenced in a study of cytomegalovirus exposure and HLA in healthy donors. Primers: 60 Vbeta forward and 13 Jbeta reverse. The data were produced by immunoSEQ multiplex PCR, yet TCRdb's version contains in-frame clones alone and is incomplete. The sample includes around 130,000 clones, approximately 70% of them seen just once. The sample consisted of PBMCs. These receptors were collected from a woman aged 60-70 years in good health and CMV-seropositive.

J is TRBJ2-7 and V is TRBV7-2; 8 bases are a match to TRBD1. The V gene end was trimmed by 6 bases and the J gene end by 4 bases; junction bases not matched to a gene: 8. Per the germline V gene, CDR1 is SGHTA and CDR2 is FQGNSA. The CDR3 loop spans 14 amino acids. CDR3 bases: TGTGCCAGCAGGGCCGGGACAGGAATATACGAGCAGTACTTC. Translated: CASRAGTGIYEQYF.

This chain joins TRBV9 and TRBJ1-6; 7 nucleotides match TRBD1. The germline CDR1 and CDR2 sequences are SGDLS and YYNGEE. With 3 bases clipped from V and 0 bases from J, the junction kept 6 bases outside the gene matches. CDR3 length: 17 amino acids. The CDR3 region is CASSEGQLSSYNSPLHF. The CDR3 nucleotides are TGTGCCAGCAGCGAGGGACAGCTAAGCTCCTATAATTCACCCCTCCACTTT.

For the CDR3, the DNA is TGTGCCAGCAGCATCGACTCGGGAACGCAGTATTTT. Translated, it gives CASSIDSGTQYF. V and J are TRBV7-9 and TRBJ2-3; D perhaps matches TRBD2 (5 bases). CDR3 size: 12 residues. Per germline, CDR1 SEHNR and CDR2 FQNEAQ (reference sequence). V was pared by 5 bases and J by 9 bases, with 12 bases between.

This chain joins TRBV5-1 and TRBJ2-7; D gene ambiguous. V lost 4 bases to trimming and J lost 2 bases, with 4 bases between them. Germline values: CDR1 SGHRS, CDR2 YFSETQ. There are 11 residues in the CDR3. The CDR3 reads CASSTPYEQYF. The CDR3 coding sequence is TGCGCCAGCAGCACTCCCTACGAGCAGTACTTC.

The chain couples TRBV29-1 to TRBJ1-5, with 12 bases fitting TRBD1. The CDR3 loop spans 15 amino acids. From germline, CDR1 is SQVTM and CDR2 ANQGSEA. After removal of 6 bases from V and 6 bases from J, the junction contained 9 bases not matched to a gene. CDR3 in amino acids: CSVAPGTGGGQPQHF. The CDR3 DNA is TGCAGCGTCGCACCTGGGACAGGGGGCGGTCAGCCCCAGCATTTT.

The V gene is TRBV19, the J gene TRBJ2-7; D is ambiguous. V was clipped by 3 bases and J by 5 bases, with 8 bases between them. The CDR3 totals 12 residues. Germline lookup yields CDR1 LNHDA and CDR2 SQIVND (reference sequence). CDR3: CASSISTNEQYF. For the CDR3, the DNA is TGTGCCAGTAGTATCTCCACTAACGAGCAGTACTTC.

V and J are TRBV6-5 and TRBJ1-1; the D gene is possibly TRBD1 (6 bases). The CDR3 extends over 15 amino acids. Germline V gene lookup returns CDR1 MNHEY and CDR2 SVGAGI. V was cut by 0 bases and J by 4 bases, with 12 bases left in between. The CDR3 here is CASSYSPGVSTEAFF. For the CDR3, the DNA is TGTGCCAGCAGTTACTCGCCAGGGGTGAGCACTGAAGCTTTCTTT.

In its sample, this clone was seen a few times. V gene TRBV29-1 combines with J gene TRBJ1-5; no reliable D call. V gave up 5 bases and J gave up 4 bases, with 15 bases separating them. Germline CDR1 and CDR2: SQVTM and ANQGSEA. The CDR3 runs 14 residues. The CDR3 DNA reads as TGCAGCGTTATCCCAACGGAACTAAATCAGCCCCAGCATTTT. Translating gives CSVIPTELNQPQHF.

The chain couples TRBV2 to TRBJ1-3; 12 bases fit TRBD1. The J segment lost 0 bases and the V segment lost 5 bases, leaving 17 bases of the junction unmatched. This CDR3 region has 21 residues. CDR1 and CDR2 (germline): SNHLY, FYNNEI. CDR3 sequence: CASSLTRPGTGGLFSGNTIYF. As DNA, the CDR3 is TGTGCCAGCAGTCTCACTCGTCCCGGGACAGGGGGCCTTTTCTCTGGAAACACCATATATTTT.

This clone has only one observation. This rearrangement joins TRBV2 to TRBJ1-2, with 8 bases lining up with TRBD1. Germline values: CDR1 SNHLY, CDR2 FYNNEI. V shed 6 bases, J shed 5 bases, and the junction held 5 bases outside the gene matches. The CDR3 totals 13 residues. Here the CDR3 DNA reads TGTGCCAGCAGCGATGGGACAGGTTATGGCTACACCTTC. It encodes CASSDGTGYGYTF.

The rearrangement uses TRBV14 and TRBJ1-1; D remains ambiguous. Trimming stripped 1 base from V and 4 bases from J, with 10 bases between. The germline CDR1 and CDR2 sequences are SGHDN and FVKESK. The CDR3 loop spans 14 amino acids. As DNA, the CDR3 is TGTGCCAGCAGCCAAGGAGGGCTGGGCACTGAAGCTTTCTTT. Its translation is CASSQGGLGTEAFF.

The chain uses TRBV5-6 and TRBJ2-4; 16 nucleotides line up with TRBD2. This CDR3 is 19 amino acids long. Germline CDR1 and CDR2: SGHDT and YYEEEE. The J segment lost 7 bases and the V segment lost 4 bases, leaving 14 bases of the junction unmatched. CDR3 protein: CASSAGYGTSGGAWNIQYF. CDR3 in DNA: TGTGCCAGCAGCGCGGGGTATGGGACTAGCGGGGGGGCGTGGAACATTCAGTACTTC.

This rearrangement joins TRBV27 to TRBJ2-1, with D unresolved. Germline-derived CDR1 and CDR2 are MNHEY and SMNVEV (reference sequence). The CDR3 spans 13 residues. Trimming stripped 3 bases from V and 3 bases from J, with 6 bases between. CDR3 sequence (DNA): TGTGCCAGCAGTTTTAACGGCTACAATGAGCAGTTCTTC. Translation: CASSFNGYNEQFF.

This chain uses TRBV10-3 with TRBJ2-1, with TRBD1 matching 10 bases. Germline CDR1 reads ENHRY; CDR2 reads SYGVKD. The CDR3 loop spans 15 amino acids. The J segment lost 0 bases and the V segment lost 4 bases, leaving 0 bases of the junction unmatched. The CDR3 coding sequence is TGTGCCATCAGTGGGGACAGGGGCTCCTACAATGAGCAGTTCTTC. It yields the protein CAISGDRGSYNEQFF.

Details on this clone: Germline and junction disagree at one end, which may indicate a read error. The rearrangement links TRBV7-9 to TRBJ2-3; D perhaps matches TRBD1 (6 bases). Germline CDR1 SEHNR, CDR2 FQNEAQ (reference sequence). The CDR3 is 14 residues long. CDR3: CSSSLPTGTDTQYF. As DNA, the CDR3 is TGTTCCAGCAGCTTACCTACAGGGACAGATACGCAGTATTTT.

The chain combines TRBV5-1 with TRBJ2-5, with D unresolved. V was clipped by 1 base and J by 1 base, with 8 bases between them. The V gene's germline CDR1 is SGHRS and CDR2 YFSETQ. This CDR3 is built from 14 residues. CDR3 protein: CASSLPTTQETQYF. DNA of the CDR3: TGCGCCAGCAGCTTGCCGACAACCCAAGAGACCCAGTACTTC.

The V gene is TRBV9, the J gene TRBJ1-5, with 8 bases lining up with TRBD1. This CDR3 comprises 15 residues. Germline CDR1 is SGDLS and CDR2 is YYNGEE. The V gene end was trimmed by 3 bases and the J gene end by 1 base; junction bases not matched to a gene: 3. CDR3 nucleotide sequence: TGTGCCAGCAGCGAAGGACAGGGCAGCAATCAGCCCCAGCATTTT. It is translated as CASSEGQGSNQPQHF.

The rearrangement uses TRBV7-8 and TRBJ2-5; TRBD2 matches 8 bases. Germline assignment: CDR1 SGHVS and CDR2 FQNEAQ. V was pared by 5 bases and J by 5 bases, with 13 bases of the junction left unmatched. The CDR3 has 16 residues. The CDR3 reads CASSGNGAGELETQYF. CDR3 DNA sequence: TGTGCCAGCAGCGGAAATGGAGCGGGGGAACTGGAGACCCAGTACTTC.

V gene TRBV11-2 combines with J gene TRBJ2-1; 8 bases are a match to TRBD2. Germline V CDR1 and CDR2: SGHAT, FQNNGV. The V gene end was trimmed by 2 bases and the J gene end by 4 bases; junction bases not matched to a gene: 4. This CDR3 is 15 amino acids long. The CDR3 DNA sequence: TGTGCCAGCAGCTTAACAGCGGGGGATTACAATGAGCAGTTCTTC. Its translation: CASSLTAGDYNEQFF.

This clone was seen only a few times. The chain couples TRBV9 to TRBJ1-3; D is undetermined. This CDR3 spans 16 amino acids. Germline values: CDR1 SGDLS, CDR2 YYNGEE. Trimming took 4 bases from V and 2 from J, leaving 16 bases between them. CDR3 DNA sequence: TGTGCCAGCAGCCCTACAGTGGTGAGTGCTGGAAACACCATATATTTT. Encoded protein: CASSPTVVSAGNTIYF.

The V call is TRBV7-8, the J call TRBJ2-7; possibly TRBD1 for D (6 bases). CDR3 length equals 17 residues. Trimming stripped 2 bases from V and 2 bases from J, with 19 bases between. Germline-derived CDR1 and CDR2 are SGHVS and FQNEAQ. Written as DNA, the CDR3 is TGTGCCAGCAGCTTAAAGGGCCACAGGGCCGTAACCTACGAGCAGTACTTC. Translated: CASSLKGHRAVTYEQYF.

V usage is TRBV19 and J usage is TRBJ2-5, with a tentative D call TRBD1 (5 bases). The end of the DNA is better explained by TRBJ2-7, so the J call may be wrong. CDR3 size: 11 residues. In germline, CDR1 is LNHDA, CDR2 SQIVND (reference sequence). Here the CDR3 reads CATGQTYEQYF. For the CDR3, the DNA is TGTGCCACCGGACAAACCTACGAGCAGTACTTC.

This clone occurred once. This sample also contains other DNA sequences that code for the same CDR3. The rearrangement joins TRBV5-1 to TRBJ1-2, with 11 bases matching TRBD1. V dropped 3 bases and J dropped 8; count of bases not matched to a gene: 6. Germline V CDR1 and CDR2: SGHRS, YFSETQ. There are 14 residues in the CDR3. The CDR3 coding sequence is TGCGCCAGCAGCTCTGGACAGGGGGCAGGGGGCTACACCTTC. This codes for CASSSGQGAGGYTF.

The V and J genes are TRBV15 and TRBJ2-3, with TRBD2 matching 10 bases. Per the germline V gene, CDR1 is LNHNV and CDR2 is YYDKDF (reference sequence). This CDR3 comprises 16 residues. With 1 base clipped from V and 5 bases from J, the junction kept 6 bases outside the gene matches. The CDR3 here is CATSRVQRGGEDTQYF. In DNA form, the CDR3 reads TGTGCCACCAGCAGAGTGCAGCGGGGGGGGGAAGATACGCAGTATTTT.

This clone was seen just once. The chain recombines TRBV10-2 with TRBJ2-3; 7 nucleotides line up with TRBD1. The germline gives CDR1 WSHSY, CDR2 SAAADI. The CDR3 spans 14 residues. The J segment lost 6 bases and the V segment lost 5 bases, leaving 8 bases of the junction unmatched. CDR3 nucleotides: TGCGCCAGCAGTTTTGGCAGGGGGTTGGATACGCAGTATTTT. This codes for CASSFGRGLDTQYF.

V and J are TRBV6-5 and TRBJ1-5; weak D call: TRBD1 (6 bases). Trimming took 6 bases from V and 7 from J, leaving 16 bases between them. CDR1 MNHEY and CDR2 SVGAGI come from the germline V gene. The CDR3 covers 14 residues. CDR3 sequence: CASSLSGVRQPQHF. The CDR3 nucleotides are TGTGCCAGCAGCCTCTCAGGGGTGAGGCAGCCCCAGCATTTT.

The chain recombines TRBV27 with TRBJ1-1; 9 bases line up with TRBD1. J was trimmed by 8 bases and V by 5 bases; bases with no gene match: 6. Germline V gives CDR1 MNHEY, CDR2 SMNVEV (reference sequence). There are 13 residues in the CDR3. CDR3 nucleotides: TGTGCCAGCAGTCGTTGGACAGGGGAGGAAGCTTTCTTT. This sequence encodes CASSRWTGEEAFF.

CDR3 in amino acids: CASSRGQGGNQPQHF. In DNA, the CDR3 is TGCGCCAGCAGCCGGGGGCAGGGGGGCAATCAGCCCCAGCATTTT. The J gene is TRBJ1-5, the V gene TRBV5-1, with 7 bases lining up with TRBD1. The CDR3 is 15 amino acids. With 4 bases clipped from V and 2 bases from J, the junction kept 6 bases outside the gene matches. Germline CDR1 reads SGHRS; CDR2 reads YFSETQ.

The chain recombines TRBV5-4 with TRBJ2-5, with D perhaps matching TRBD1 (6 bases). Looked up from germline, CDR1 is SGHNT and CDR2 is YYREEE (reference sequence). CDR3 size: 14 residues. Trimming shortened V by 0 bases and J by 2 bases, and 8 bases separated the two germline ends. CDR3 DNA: TGTGCCAGCAGCTTGGGGACAGCACAAGAGACCCAGTACTTC. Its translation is CASSLGTAQETQYF. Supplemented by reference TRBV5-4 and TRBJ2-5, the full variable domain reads ETGVTQSPTHLIKTRGQQVTLRCSSQSGHNTVSWYQQALGQGPQFIFQYYREEENGRGNFPPRFSGLQFPNYSSELNVNALELDDSALYLCASSLGTAQETQYFGPGTRLLVL.